This T cell receptor beta chain is from a study of early T cells in non-severe SARS-CoV-2 infection. At the level of the study: Sequencing of unsorted whole blood was done on bulk RNA, leaving chains unpaired.

Notes on this clonotype: What it recognizes is unknown.

Whole-study findings and limits: Anti-spike CD8 responses were favored in VDJdb matching, and private and CD4 specificities were missed.

Each cDNA molecule carried a unique molecular identifier. TCRdb re-analysed the 5' RACE reads in MiXCR, keeping a single row per CDR3 protein. Of 65,000 to 70,000 distinct CDR3 sequences in the sample, 9.5% to 15% are singletons; the top ten hold more than 1.5%. The CDR3 contains 12 residues. V was cut by 5 bases and J by 6 bases, with 8 bases left in between. Germline V gene data show CDR1 as KGHDR and CDR2 as SFDVKD. The sequence was obtained from an adult who was a healthcare worker with PCR-confirmed SARS-CoV-2 infection or an uninfected control (not recorded which). The sequencing input was whole blood. V and J are TRBV24-1 and TRBJ2-3; D unresolved. In DNA form, the CDR3 reads TGTGCCACCAGTGTTCGCGGCGATACGCAGTATTTT. Its protein product is CATSVRGDTQYF.